The text below deals with one TCR beta chain. The antigen it recognizes is unknown. No qualities accompany the bases; no much larger clone lies one base away. The library was obtained by multiplex PCR. Sequencing was carried out with an Illumina HiSeq 4000. CDR3 regions were amplified by Arm-PCR with iRepertoire HTBI primers to construct TCR beta libraries. Before sequencing, the PCR products underwent gel purification. Under the source paper's analysis protocol: Gene usage analysis of CDR3 amino acid clonotypes used the 50 to 70 TRBV and 14 TRBJ segments found across samples. COPE and FqMerger were used to merge filtered high-quality paired reads into contigs. BLAST was used to align contigs to IMGT TRBV, TRBD and TRBJ reference genes, and CDR3 was defined according to IMGT. Any clonotype with a frequency above 0.1% was counted as a highly expanded clone. Shannon entropy was used to measure repertoire diversity, and the Gini coefficient was used to measure V-J evenness. Public clonotypes were defined as clonotypes shared by more than one individual. The public sequencing data were trimmed at Q25 with fastp and processed into clonotypes with MiXCR by TCRdb, which kept only in-frame beta chains. Rows merge per CDR3 protein into single entries with the most common DNA and genes. It is TCRdb's table, rather than the study itself, that gives the V and J calls and clone size. Across this sample there are about 440,000 distinct CDR3 sequences, with 16% seen only once. The ten largest make up about a quarter of the sample.

This entry is derived from a study of regulatory T cells in long-lasting Graves disease (dated by TCRdb to the early 2020s). Context from the whole study: Patients with newly diagnosed Graves' disease had been on antithyroid drugs for under 3 months. Persistent Graves' disease patients were compared with newly diagnosed Graves' disease patients by peripheral blood TCR sequencing and RNA sequencing. The study was registered as a clinical trial and conducted in China. A total of about 35 samples underwent TCR sequencing, from around 13 patients with persistent Graves' disease and some 20 patients with newly diagnosed Graves' disease.

Paper-wide results and their limitations: Because the primary lesion, thyroid tissue, could not be accessed, the study looked at peripheral blood alone. Compared with newly diagnosed patients, patients with persistent Graves' disease had lower TCR Shannon entropy and fewer highly expanded clones, which suggests clonal expansion. Sequencing and analysis were limited to the TCR beta chain. The authors noted that the small sample size was a limitation that may lower accuracy. A larger number of public clonotypes was shared among persistent patients (about 2,700) than among newly diagnosed patients (about 990).

The time point label, read with the paper, signifies: newly diagnosed GD, antithyroid drugs for less than 3 months. For both TCR sequencing and RNA sequencing, RNA was extracted from PBMCs in TRIzol. The diagnosis of Graves' disease was made according to American Thyroid Association guidelines. The patients came from an endocrinology department in Xi'an, China. Each patient gave approximately 8.8 milliliters of peripheral blood, collected in an EDTA anticoagulant tube. Ficoll Paque Plus density gradient separation was used to isolate PBMCs, and no further T cell sorting was done. RNA quality was checked with an Agilent 2100 Bioanalyzer and agarose gel, and concentration with a NanoDrop 2000. These data also formed part of another study, on T cells in Graves' hyperthyroidism and ophthalmopathy. The second paper further reports: Stable Graves' hyperthyroidism was defined as the absence of progression to ophthalmopathy over 18 months of follow-up. Hyperthyroidism patients were newly diagnosed, with disease duration under 2 months, and aged 18 to 65 years. Patients with uncontrolled infections, other autoimmune diseases, pregnancy or lactation were excluded. Diagnoses were based on clinical symptoms, serum thyroxine and TRAb, thyroid ultrasound and orbital computed tomography. The TCR CDR3 was subjected to a first round of RT-PCR using the HTBI primer set and the Qiagen OneStep RT-PCR kit. Most expanded thyroid clonotypes (frequency above 0.001) were also found in blood, which suggests that blood repertoires may mirror thyroid immune responses. A model built on a 13 V-J signature distinguished ophthalmopathy from stable hyperthyroidism, reaching about 88% sensitivity and under 84% specificity in cross-validation and 80%/75% in testing. During validation, the model predicted progression to ophthalmopathy a median of approximately 7 months ahead of onset, with approximately 71% sensitivity and around 73% specificity. To identify distinguishing TCR V-J signatures, a discovery cohort of 90 to 100 patients was used, comprising roughly 45 with Graves' ophthalmopathy and under 60 with stable Graves' hyperthyroidism. Prospective prediction of ophthalmopathy was tested in an independent validation cohort consisting of fewer than 20 hyperthyroidism patients and around 16 patients who later progressed to ophthalmopathy. The 100 discovery patients were randomly divided into training and test sets at a 7:3 ratio. Thyroid tissue and blood T-cell repertoires from more than five Graves' hyperthyroidism patients were also compared in the study. Once sampling was done, hyperthyroidism patients were given methimazole at a starting dose of 30 mg daily, whereas ophthalmopathy patients were given high-dose intravenous methylprednisolone. Libraries were constructed in a second round of multiplex PCR, after which size selection and purification were performed. Paired-end sequencing of the libraries was performed with 100 bp reads on an Illumina HiSeq2000. Raw data were processed with SOAPnuke, discarding reads with adapters, uncalled bases, mean Phred below 15, or no exact constant-primer or identifier match. High-quality paired reads were merged using COPE v1.2.5, and each unique nucleotide sequence was defined as a clonotype. MiTCR v1.1 was used to align clonotypes to the IMGT TRBV, TRBD and TRBJ reference segments. The analysis was restricted to V-J combinations with a frequency above 0.0001, which together covered just over 98% of the repertoires. The TCS score was defined as the ratio of F50 (clonal expansion) to E x V (chaos), calculated using BLOSUM62-based TCRdist between CDR3 peptides within each V-J. Welch's t-statistics and random forest reduced 500 to 650 V-J features to roughly 13, which were used in a naive Bayes classifier (R e1071). No statistical method was used to fix the sample size in advance, and group allocation was not hidden from the investigators. TCR Vbeta CDR3 sequencing of 120 to 150 peripheral blood samples (about 45 ophthalmopathy, roughly 74 hyperthyroidism and approximately 17 progressor patients) is reported in the paper.

The sequence was obtained from a woman in her late teens or twenties with Graves disease. Donor details come from another sample of the same person, matched by shared clones. The material sequenced was peripheral blood mononuclear cells (PBMCs), taken at new diagnosis, from a patient treated with antithyroid drugs.

CDR3 protein: CSARRVEGSPLHF. The DNA reads as follows: TGCAGTGCTAGGCGGGTAGAAGGTTCACCCCTCCACTTT. This chain joins TRBV20-1 to TRBJ1-6; there is no confident call for the D gene. The CDR3 covers 13 residues, taking in both the cysteine and the phenylalanine. CDR3 DNA is the only sequence kept; it has 39 bases, read in frame from the first base. V loses 3 bases of germline sequence and J loses 9 bases, and the interval between the two ends is 12 bases. Looking up the germline V gene (reference sequence) yields CDR1 DFQATT and CDR2 SNEGSKA.